The table lists the clone carrying this TCR beta chain with a few counts. With a constant-region primer, TCR beta cDNA was made from about 0.5 ug of total RNA. Libraries covering TCR beta were generated through three nested multiplex PCR rounds (using a slightly modified ARM-PCR). The first two PCR rounds used TRBV1-TRBV30 primers with a Cbeta primer, nine to eleven cycles each. TCRdb fed the multiplex PCR reads into MiXCR, producing one record per CDR3 protein. The sample yields 95,000 to 150,000 distinct CDR3 sequences, less than 80% seen once. This specimen comes from a study of tumor-infiltrating lymphocytes in primary liver carcinoma. In the study overall: The patients included men and women who were aged 30 to 69 years.

For each extraction, RNA and DNA were obtained together from about 21-30 mg of unsorted bulk tissue. All patients had surgically resected primary liver carcinoma. Each sampled tumor had five separate regions taken from it. Tumor samples each held over 75% viable tumor cells. V trimming: 4 bases; J trimming: 3 bases; junction bases outside the gene matches: 11. Germline-derived CDR1 and CDR2 are SGHVS and FQNEAQ. This CDR3 spans 19 amino acids. Source material: liver tumor tissue from sampling region 1. Subset indicated: tumor region T1, superior pole. The J gene is TRBJ2-1, the V gene TRBV7-8; 14 nucleotides line up with TRBD2. The sequence was collected from a woman in her fifties or sixties with primary liver carcinoma and hepatitis B virus infection. The CDR3 loop is CASSSFRGTSGGYYNEQFF. In DNA form, the CDR3 reads TGTGCCAGCAGCTCGTTTAGGGGGACTAGCGGGGGCTACTACAATGAGCAGTTCTTC.